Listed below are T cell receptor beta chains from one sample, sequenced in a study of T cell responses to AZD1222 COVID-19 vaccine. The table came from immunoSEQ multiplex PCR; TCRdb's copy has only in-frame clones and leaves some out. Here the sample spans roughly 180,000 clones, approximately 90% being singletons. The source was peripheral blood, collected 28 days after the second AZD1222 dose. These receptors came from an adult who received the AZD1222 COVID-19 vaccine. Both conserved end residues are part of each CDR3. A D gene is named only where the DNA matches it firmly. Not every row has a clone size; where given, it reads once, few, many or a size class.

CDR3: CASSFKGLMNTEAFF
DNA: TGTGCCAGCAGTTTTAAGGGGCTGATGAACACTGAAGCTTTCTTT
D: NA
V: TRBV28
size: NA
length: 15
J: TRBJ1-1

CDR3: CASSAGLAGGNEQFF
DNA: TGTGCCAGCAGCGCGGGACTAGCGGGAGGCAATGAGCAGTTCTTC
D: TRBD2
V: TRBV9
size: NA
length: 15
J: TRBJ2-1

CDR3: CASSLGGSDYEQYF
DNA: TGTGCCAGCAGCTTAGGGGGTAGCGACTACGAGCAGTACTTC
D: NA
V: TRBV7-2
size: NA
length: 14
J: TRBJ2-7

CDR3: CSVRGTWEQFF
DNA: TGCAGCGTCCGCGGGACTTGGGAGCAGTTCTTC
D: NA
V: TRBV29-1
size: NA
length: 11
J: TRBJ2-1

CDR3: CAITSGASYEQYF
DNA: TGTGCCATCACCAGCGGAGCCTCCTACGAGCAGTACTTC
D: NA
V: TRBV10-3
size: NA
length: 13
J: TRBJ2-7

CDR3: CASSQQLYNEQFF
DNA: TGTGCCAGCAGCCAACAGCTCTACAATGAGCAGTTCTTC
D: NA
V: TRBV14
size: NA
length: 13
J: TRBJ2-1

CDR3: CASSNDRRGSSYNSPLHF
DNA: TGCGCCAGCAGCAATGACAGGAGGGGGAGCTCCTATAATTCACCCCTCCACTTT
D: NA
V: TRBV5-1
size: NA
length: 18
J: TRBJ1-6

CDR3: CASSLDDRVRAFF
DNA: TGCGCCAGCAGCTTGGATGACAGGGTGAGAGCTTTCTTT
D: TRBD1
V: TRBV5-1
size: few
length: 13
J: TRBJ1-1

CDR3: CASSIGQGVGEKLFF
DNA: TGTGCCAGTAGTATTGGACAGGGAGTGGGTGAAAAACTGTTTTTT
D: TRBD1
V: TRBV19
size: NA
length: 15
J: TRBJ1-4

CDR3: CAITTGYYGYTF
DNA: TGTGCCATTACGACAGGGTACTATGGCTACACCTTC
D: NA
V: TRBV21-1
size: once
length: 12
J: TRBJ1-2

CDR3: CASSLYGGTGREDLEQYF
DNA: TGTGCCAGCAGCTTATATGGCGGCACGGGTCGGGAGGATCTCGAGCAGTACTTC
D: TRBD2
V: TRBV7-2
size: NA
length: 18
J: TRBJ2-7